This is a list of T cell receptor beta chains from one sample in a study of OX40 agonist ivuxolimab in advanced cancers. Only in-frame clones appear in the TCRdb table, and some are missing; sequencing was by immunoSEQ multiplex PCR. Found here are tens of thousands of clones, around nine tenths of them singletons; the top ten hold approximately 0.7%. The sample in question was CD4+ or CD8+ T cells sorted from blood, obtained in a trial of the OX40 agonist ivuxolimab. These receptors were obtained from an adult with an advanced solid tumor such as melanoma, head and neck, liver or kidney cancer. Each CDR3 is given with its conserved first and last residue. The order of the fields is V gene, J gene, clone size, D gene, CDR3 length, CDR3 DNA, CDR3 protein. The D gene is left open where the match is weak. Clone sizes are given selectively: once, few, many, or a class where the clone is expanded.

V: TRBV29-1; J: TRBJ2-5; size: .; D: TRBD1; length: 14; DNA: TGCAGCGGCGGGACAGGGGGGGGCCGGGAGACCCAGTACTTC; CDR3: CSGGTGGGRETQYF
V: TRBV5-1; J: TRBJ2-1; size: .; D: TRBD2; length: 15; DNA: TGCGCCAGCAGCTCGGGACTAGCGCTTTACAATGAGCAGTTCTTC; CDR3: CASSSGLALYNEQFF
V: TRBV6-5; J: TRBJ2-7; size: .; D: .; length: 14; DNA: TGTGCCAGCAGTTTGAACCCCGGGGACTACGAGCAGTACTTC; CDR3: CASSLNPGDYEQYF
V: TRBV7-2; J: TRBJ2-1; size: .; D: .; length: 14; DNA: TGTGCCAGCAGCTTAGCGACCCCGGCATACCGGCAGTTCTTC; CDR3: CASSLATPAYRQFF
V: TRBV27; J: TRBJ1-3; size: .; D: .; length: 16; DNA: TGTGCCAGCAGCTCCCGGACGGGCCGTCTTGGAAACACCATATATTTT; CDR3: CASSSRTGRLGNTIYF
V: TRBV7-9; J: TRBJ1-3; size: .; D: .; length: 18; DNA: TGTGCCAGCAGCCTATATTGGGGGCAGACAAGCTCTGGAAACACCATATATTTT; CDR3: CASSLYWGQTSSGNTIYF
V: TRBV13; J: TRBJ2-7; size: .; D: .; length: 15; DNA: TGTGCCAGCAGCAGAGACGGCAGGCGCTCTTACGAGCAGTACTTC; CDR3: CASSRDGRRSYEQYF
V: TRBV7-9; J: TRBJ1-2; size: once; D: .; length: 14; DNA: TGTGCCAGCACCACTCCCGGGAAAAACTATGGCTACACCTTC; CDR3: CASTTPGKNYGYTF
V: TRBV18; J: TRBJ2-1; size: .; D: .; length: 15; DNA: TGTGCCAGCTCACCCCAGGAGAGGACCTACAATGAGCAGTTCTTC; CDR3: CASSPQERTYNEQFF
V: TRBV27; J: TRBJ1-2; size: .; D: .; length: 15; DNA: TGTGCCAGCAGCCCACCGGGAGAACCTAGCTATGGCTACACCTTC; CDR3: CASSPPGEPSYGYTF
V: TRBV30; J: TRBJ1-3; size: .; D: .; length: 19; DNA: TGTGCCTGGAGTTCCCAGGAGACACGACAGGTCCGCTCTGGAAACACCATATATTTT; CDR3: CAWSSQETRQVRSGNTIYF
V: TRBV30; J: TRBJ1-1; size: .; D: .; length: 11; DNA: TGTGCCTGGACAGGGGAAGATGAAGCTTTCTTT; CDR3: CAWTGEDEAFF
V: TRBV19; J: TRBJ1-6; size: .; D: .; length: 14; DNA: TGTGCCAGTAGTCAAGGTACAGAGGCTTCACCCCTCCACTTT; CDR3: CASSQGTEASPLHF
V: TRBV7-9; J: TRBJ2-7; size: .; D: .; length: 14; DNA: TGTGCCAGCAGCGTAATCAGCCTCCTTGGGGAGCAGTACTTC; CDR3: CASSVISLLGEQYF
V: TRBV18; J: TRBJ2-3; size: .; D: TRBD2; length: 16; DNA: TGTGCCAGCTCACCTCGGACTAGCGGCCCCACAGATACGCAGTATTTT; CDR3: CASSPRTSGPTDTQYF
V: TRBV5-4; J: TRBJ2-5; size: once; D: TRBD1; length: 15; DNA: TGTGCCAGCAGCCCGTCGGGACAGCGCCAAGAGACCCAGTACTTC; CDR3: CASSPSGQRQETQYF
V: TRBV15; J: TRBJ2-3; size: .; D: TRBD2; length: 16; DNA: TGTGCCACCAGCCGGTCAGCGGGGGGGCCCACAGATACGCAGTATTTT; CDR3: CATSRSAGGPTDTQYF
V: TRBV9; J: TRBJ2-2; size: .; D: TRBD1; length: 19; DNA: TGTGCCAGCAGCAGAACTCCGGGACAGGGACTTACGAACACCGGGGAGCTGTTTTTT; CDR3: CASSRTPGQGLTNTGELFF
V: TRBV7-7; J: TRBJ1-4; size: .; D: .; length: 16; DNA: TGTGCTAGCAGATTGATGTCCGGGGGAAGTGATGAAAAACTGTTTTTT; CDR3: CASRLMSGGSDEKLFF
V: TRBV5-1; J: TRBJ2-6; size: once; D: TRBD1; length: 17; DNA: TGCGCCAGCAGCTTAGGGACAGGGGCATCTGGGGCCAACGTCCTGACTTTC; CDR3: CASSLGTGASGANVLTF
V: TRBV15; J: TRBJ1-4; size: .; D: TRBD1; length: 14; DNA: TGTGCCACCAGCAGGACGGGACAGGGTCCAAAACTGTTTTTT; CDR3: CATSRTGQGPKLFF
V: TRBV7-3; J: TRBJ2-1; size: .; D: TRBD2; length: 19; DNA: TGTGCCAGCAGCTCCCAGGGGGCGGTGGGACTAGCGGGAGGCAATGAGCAGTTCTTC; CDR3: CASSSQGAVGLAGGNEQFF
V: TRBV30; J: TRBJ2-2; size: .; D: .; length: 14; DNA: TGTGCCTGGAGTTTAAAGGCGAACACCGGGGAGCTGTTTTTT; CDR3: CAWSLKANTGELFF
V: TRBV11-2; J: TRBJ1-5; size: .; D: .; length: 14; DNA: TGTGCCAGCAGCTTAGAGGGCACCAATCAGCCCCAGCATTTT; CDR3: CASSLEGTNQPQHF
V: TRBV30; J: TRBJ1-5; size: .; D: .; length: 16; DNA: TGTGCCTGGAGTGTTGCAGGTGGCGGGGGGGGTCAGCCCCAGCATTTT; CDR3: CAWSVAGGGGGQPQHF
V: TRBV27; J: TRBJ2-5; size: once; D: .; length: 14; DNA: TGTGCCAGCAGCCCCCGGGGGACTCAAGAGACCCAGTACTTC; CDR3: CASSPRGTQETQYF
V: TRBV13; J: TRBJ2-1; size: once; D: .; length: 13; DNA: TGTGCCAGCAGCAAAGCTGGGTTGGGTGAGCAGTTCTTC; CDR3: CASSKAGLGEQFF
V: TRBV6-6; J: TRBJ1-1; size: .; D: TRBD1; length: 14; DNA: TGTGCCAGCAGTTCTGGACAGGGGAAAACTGAAGCTTTCTTT; CDR3: CASSSGQGKTEAFF
V: TRBV5-1; J: TRBJ2-2; size: .; D: TRBD2; length: 18; DNA: TGCGCCAGCAGCAGATCAGGACTAGCGGGAGATCGCACCGGGGAGCTGTTTTTT; CDR3: CASSRSGLAGDRTGELFF
V: TRBV4-3; J: TRBJ1-3; size: .; D: .; length: 17; DNA: TGCGCCAGCAGCCAAGTCCCCGGGGAGAGGTTTGGAAACACCATATATTTT; CDR3: CASSQVPGERFGNTIYF
V: TRBV19; J: TRBJ2-5; size: .; D: .; length: 11; DNA: TGTGCCAGTAGTAAAAAAGAGACCCAGTACTTC; CDR3: CASSKKETQYF
V: TRBV7-9; J: TRBJ1-5; size: .; D: .; length: 12; DNA: TGTGCCAGCAGCACAGGGAATCAGCCCCAGCATTTT; CDR3: CASSTGNQPQHF
V: TRBV10-1; J: TRBJ2-3; size: .; D: TRBD1; length: 15; DNA: TGCGCCAGCAGTGAACGGACAGGTTACACAGATACGCAGTATTTT; CDR3: CASSERTGYTDTQYF
V: TRBV27; J: TRBJ2-5; size: .; D: .; length: 13; DNA: TGTGCCAGCAGTCCTCTGGCCCAAGAGACCCAGTACTTC; CDR3: CASSPLAQETQYF
V: TRBV6-5; J: TRBJ2-3; size: .; D: .; length: 13; DNA: TGTGCCAGCAAGGCCAGGGCAACAGATACGCAGTATTTT; CDR3: CASKARATDTQYF
V: TRBV7-8; J: TRBJ1-1; size: .; D: .; length: 15; DNA: TGTGCCAGCAGCTTTAGGGGACAAAGGAACACTGAAGCTTTCTTT; CDR3: CASSFRGQRNTEAFF
V: TRBV18; J: TRBJ1-1; size: few; D: .; length: 15; DNA: TGTGCCAGCTCCCGCGGCAGGGCAGGGAACACTGAAGCTTTCTTT; CDR3: CASSRGRAGNTEAFF
V: TRBV11-3; J: TRBJ2-2; size: .; D: TRBD2; length: 15; DNA: TGTGCCAGCAGCTTAAGGTCTAGCGGAACCGGGGAGCTGTTTTTT; CDR3: CASSLRSSGTGELFF
V: TRBV5-1; J: TRBJ1-2; size: .; D: TRBD1; length: 16; DNA: TGCGCCAGCAGCTTGTGGAGTGACAGGGGTGTCTATGGCTACACCTTC; CDR3: CASSLWSDRGVYGYTF
V: TRBV7-2; J: TRBJ1-5; size: .; D: TRBD1; length: 17; DNA: TGTGCCAGCAGCCAAACCGGGACAGGGGGCGTTAGTCAGCCCCAGCATTTT; CDR3: CASSQTGTGGVSQPQHF
V: TRBV6-1; J: TRBJ2-1; size: .; D: .; length: 14; DNA: TGTGCCAGCAGTACACTGAGCTCCTACAATGAGCAGTTCTTC; CDR3: CASSTLSSYNEQFF
V: TRBV10-3; J: TRBJ2-1; size: .; D: .; length: 13; DNA: TGTGCCATCAGGGGGGCCTTACTAGGTGAGCAGTTCTTC; CDR3: CAIRGALLGEQFF
V: TRBV28; J: TRBJ2-1; size: .; D: .; length: 16; DNA: TGTGCCAGCAGTACCTCCGGGGGCGCCTCCTACAATGAGCAGTTCTTC; CDR3: CASSTSGGASYNEQFF
V: TRBV7-3; J: TRBJ2-1; size: .; D: .; length: 14; DNA: TGTGCCAGCAGCCCCCGCCAGTATGGCAATGAGCAGTTCTTC; CDR3: CASSPRQYGNEQFF
V: TRBV19; J: TRBJ2-3; size: .; D: .; length: 13; DNA: TGTGCCAGTAGTACAGGAGGCCCAGATACGCAGTATTTT; CDR3: CASSTGGPDTQYF
V: TRBV19; J: TRBJ1-1; size: .; D: TRBD1; length: 13; DNA: TGTGCCAGTACTCCGACAGGGCGCACTGAAGCTTTCTTT; CDR3: CASTPTGRTEAFF
V: TRBV18; J: TRBJ1-2; size: .; D: .; length: 16; DNA: TGTGCCAGCTCACCATCGGTGGGGGAACAGGGCTATGGCTACACCTTC; CDR3: CASSPSVGEQGYGYTF
V: TRBV7-9; J: TRBJ2-7; size: .; D: .; length: 12; DNA: TGTGCCAGCAGCTCTCTCGTGGGAGTTCCGTACTTC; CDR3: CASSSLVGVPYF
V: TRBV19; J: TRBJ1-2; size: .; D: .; length: 15; DNA: TGTGCCAGTACCTTAAGTGGGGGCGGCGACTATGGCTACACCTTC; CDR3: CASTLSGGGDYGYTF
V: TRBV5-6; J: TRBJ2-7; size: .; D: TRBD1; length: 15; DNA: TGTGCCAGCAGCAACCTCCAGGGGGCGCGAAGCGAGCAGTACTTC; CDR3: CASSNLQGARSEQYF
V: TRBV29-1; J: TRBJ2-3; size: once; D: .; length: 12; DNA: TGCAGCGTAGGAGGGGTTCCAGATACGCAGTATTTT; CDR3: CSVGGVPDTQYF
V: TRBV4-3; J: TRBJ2-3; size: .; D: .; length: 13; DNA: TGCGCCAGCAGTCCCAGTGAGGCAGATACGCAGTATTTT; CDR3: CASSPSEADTQYF
V: TRBV6-5; J: TRBJ1-1; size: .; D: .; length: 15; DNA: TGTGCCAGCAGTTACGAGGGGGAAACGAACACTGAAGCTTTCTTT; CDR3: CASSYEGETNTEAFF
V: TRBV7-6; J: TRBJ2-1; size: .; D: .; length: 14; DNA: TGTGCCAGCAGCTTAGGGGTTGGCCCGGATGAGCAGTTCTTC; CDR3: CASSLGVGPDEQFF
V: TRBV7-9; J: TRBJ1-1; size: few; D: .; length: 13; DNA: TGTGCCAGCATCAAAACAGCTAACACTGAAGCTTTCTTT; CDR3: CASIKTANTEAFF
V: TRBV6-5; J: TRBJ1-5; size: .; D: .; length: 13; DNA: TGTGCCAGCAGGGACGTAAGCAATCAGCCCCAGCATTTT; CDR3: CASRDVSNQPQHF
V: TRBV7-9; J: TRBJ2-1; size: .; D: TRBD2; length: 11; DNA: TGTGCCAGCAGCTCGGGACTAGATGAGTTCTTC; CDR3: CASSSGLDEFF
V: TRBV12-5; J: TRBJ2-2; size: .; D: .; length: 12; DNA: TGTGCTAGTGGCCAGCACACCGGGGAGCTGTTTTTT; CDR3: CASGQHTGELFF
V: TRBV7-8; J: TRBJ2-7; size: .; D: TRBD1; length: 14; DNA: TGTGCCAGCAGCTTACTACAGGGGTCGGGGGAGCAGTACTTC; CDR3: CASSLLQGSGEQYF